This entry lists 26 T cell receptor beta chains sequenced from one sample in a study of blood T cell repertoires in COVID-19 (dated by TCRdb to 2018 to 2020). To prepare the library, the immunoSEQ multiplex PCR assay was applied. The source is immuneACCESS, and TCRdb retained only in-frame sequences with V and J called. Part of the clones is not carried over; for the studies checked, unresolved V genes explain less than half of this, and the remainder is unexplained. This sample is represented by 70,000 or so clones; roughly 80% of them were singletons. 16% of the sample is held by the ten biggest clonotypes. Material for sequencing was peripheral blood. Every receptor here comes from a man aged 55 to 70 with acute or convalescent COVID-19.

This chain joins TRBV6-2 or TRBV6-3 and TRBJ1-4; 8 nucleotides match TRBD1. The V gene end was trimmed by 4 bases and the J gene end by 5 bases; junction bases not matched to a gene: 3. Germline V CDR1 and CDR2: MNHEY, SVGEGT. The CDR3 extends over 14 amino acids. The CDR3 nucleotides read TGTGCCAGCAGTTGGAACAGGGGGAATGAAAAACTGTTTTTT. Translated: CASSWNRGNEKLFF.

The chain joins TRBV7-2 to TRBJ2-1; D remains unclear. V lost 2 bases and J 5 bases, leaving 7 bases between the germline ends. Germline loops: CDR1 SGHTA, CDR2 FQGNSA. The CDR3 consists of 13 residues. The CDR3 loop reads CASSLIYHNEQFF. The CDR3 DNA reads TGTGCCAGCAGCTTAATCTATCACAATGAGCAGTTCTTC.

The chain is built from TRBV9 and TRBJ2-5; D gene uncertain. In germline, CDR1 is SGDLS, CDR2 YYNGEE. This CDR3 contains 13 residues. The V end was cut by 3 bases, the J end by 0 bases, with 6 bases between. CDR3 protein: CASSGADQETQYF. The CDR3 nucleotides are TGTGCCAGCAGCGGAGCCGACCAAGAGACCCAGTACTTC.

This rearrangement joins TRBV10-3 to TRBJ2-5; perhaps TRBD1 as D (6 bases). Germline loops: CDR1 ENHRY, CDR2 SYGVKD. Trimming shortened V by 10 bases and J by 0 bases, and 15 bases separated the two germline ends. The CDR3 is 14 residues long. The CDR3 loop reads CATGTPRNQETQYF. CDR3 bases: TGTGCCACAGGGACACCTCGTAACCAAGAGACCCAGTACTTC.

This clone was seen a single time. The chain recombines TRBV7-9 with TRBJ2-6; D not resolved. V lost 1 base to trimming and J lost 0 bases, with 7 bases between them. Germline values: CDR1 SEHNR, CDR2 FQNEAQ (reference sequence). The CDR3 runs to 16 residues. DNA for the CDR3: TGTGCCAGCAGCTTAGATTACTTCTCTGGGGCCAACGTCCTGACTTTC. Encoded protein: CASSLDYFSGANVLTF.

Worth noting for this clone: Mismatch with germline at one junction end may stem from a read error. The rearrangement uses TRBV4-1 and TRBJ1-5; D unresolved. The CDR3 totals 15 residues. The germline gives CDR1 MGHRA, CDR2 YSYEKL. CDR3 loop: CASSQGSVTNQPQHF. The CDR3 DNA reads TGCGCCAGCAGTCAAGGGTCAGTAACCAATCAGCCCCAGCATTTT.

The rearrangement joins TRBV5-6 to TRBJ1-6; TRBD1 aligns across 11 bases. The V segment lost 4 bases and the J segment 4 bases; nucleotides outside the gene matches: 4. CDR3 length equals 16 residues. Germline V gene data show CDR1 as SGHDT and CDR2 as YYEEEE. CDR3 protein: CASSGGQGAYNSPLHF. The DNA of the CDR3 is TGTGCCAGCAGCGGCGGACAGGGGGCGTATAATTCACCCCTCCACTTT. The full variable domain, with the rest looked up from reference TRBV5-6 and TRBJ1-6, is DAGVTQSPTHLIKTRGQQVTLRCSPKSGHDTVSWYQQALGQGPQFIFQYYEEEERQRGNFPDRFSGHQFPNYSSELNVNALLLGDSALYLCASSGGQGAYNSPLHFGNGTRLTVT.

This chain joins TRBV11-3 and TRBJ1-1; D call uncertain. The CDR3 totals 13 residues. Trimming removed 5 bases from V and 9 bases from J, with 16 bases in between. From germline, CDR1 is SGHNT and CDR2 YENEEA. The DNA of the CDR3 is TGTGCCAGCAGCCCCACGAGGTCCGGAAAAGCTTTCTTT. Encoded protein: CASSPTRSGKAFF.

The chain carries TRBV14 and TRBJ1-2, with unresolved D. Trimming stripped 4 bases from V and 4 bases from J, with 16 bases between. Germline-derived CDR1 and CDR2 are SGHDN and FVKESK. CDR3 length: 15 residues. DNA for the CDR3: TGTGCCAGCAGCCTTGTCGTCACGAGGGCCTATGGCTACACCTTC. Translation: CASSLVVTRAYGYTF.

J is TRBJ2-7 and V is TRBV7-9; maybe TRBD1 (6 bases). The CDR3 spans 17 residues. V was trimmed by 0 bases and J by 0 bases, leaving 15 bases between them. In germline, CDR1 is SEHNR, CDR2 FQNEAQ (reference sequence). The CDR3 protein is CASSLARAGVSSYEQYF. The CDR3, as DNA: TGTGCCAGCAGCTTAGCGAGAGCAGGGGTAAGCTCCTACGAGCAGTACTTC.

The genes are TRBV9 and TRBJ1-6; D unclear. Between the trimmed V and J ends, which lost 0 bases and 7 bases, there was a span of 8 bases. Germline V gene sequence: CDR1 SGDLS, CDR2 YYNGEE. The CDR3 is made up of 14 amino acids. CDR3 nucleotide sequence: TGTGCCAGCAGCGTAGATCAGACAAATTCACCCCTCCACTTT. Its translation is CASSVDQTNSPLHF.

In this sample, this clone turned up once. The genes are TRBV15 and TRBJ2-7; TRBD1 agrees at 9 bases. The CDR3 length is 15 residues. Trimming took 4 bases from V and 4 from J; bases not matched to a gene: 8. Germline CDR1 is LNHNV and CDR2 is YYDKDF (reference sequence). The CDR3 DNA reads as TGTGCCACCAGCAAATCCCGGGACAGGGTATACGAGCAGTACTTC. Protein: CATSKSRDRVYEQYF.

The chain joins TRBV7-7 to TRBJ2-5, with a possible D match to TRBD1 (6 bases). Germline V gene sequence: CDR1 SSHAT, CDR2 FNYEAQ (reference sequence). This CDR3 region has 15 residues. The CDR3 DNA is TGTGCTACGGGGAGCAGGGGAAGGTACCAAGAGACCCAGTACTTC. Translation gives CATGSRGRYQETQYF.

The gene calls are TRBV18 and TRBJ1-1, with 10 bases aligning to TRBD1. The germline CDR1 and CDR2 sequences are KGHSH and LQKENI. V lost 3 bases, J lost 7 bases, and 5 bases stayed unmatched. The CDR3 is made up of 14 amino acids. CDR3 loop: CASSPGDRGREAFF. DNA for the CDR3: TGTGCCAGCTCACCGGGTGACAGGGGGCGTGAAGCTTTCTTT. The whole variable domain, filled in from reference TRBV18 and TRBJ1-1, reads NAGVMQNPRHLVRRRGQEARLRCSPMKGHSHVYWYRQLPEEGLKFMVYLQKENIIDESGMPKERFSAEFPKEGPSILRIQQVVRGDSAAYFCASSPGDRGREAFFGQGTRLTVV.

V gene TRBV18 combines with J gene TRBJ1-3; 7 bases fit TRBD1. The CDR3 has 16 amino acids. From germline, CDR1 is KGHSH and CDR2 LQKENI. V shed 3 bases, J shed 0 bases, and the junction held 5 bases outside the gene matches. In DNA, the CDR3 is TGTGCCAGCTCACCGGCGAGGGACAGCTCTGGAAACACCATATATTTT. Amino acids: CASSPARDSSGNTIYF. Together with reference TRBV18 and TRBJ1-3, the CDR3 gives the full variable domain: NAGVMQNPRHLVRRRGQEARLRCSPMKGHSHVYWYRQLPEEGLKFMVYLQKENIIDESGMPKERFSAEFPKEGPSILRIQQVVRGDSAAYFCASSPARDSSGNTIYFGEGSWLTVV.

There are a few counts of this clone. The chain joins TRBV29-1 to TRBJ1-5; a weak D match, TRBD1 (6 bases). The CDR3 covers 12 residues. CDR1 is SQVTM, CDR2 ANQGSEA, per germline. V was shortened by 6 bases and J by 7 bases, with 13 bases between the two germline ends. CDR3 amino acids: CSVGAFGQPQHF. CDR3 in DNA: TGCAGCGTGGGGGCCTTTGGCCAGCCCCAGCATTTT.

The CDR3, as DNA: TGTGCCTGGAGTGATACCGGGACAGGCACCATCGAGCAGTACTTC. This translates into CAWSDTGTGTIEQYF. The chain joins TRBV30 to TRBJ2-7; 8 bases map to TRBD1. The CDR3 runs to 15 residues. J gave up 6 bases and V 1 base, and 11 bases lay outside the gene matches. The V gene's germline CDR1 is GTSNPN and CDR2 SVGIG (reference sequence). Filled out from reference TRBV30 and TRBJ2-7, the complete variable domain reads SQTIHQWPATLVQPVGSPLSLECTVEGTSNPNLYWYRQAAGRGLQLLFYSVGIGQISSEVPQNLSASRPQDRQFILSSKKLLLSDSGFYLCAWSDTGTGTIEQYFGPGTRLTVT.

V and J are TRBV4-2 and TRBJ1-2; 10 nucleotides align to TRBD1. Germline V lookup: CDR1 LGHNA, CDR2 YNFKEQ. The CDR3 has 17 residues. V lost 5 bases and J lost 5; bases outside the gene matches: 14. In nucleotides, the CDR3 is TGTGCCAGCAGCGCCCGATCTTCCGGGACAGGGGTATATGGCTACACCTTC. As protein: CASSARSSGTGVYGYTF.

This CDR3 is CASSPQEGTVDGETQYF. The CDR3 nucleotides are TGTGCCAGCAGTCCTCAGGAGGGTACCGTGGATGGAGAGACCCAGTACTTC. The chain recombines TRBV27 with TRBJ2-5, with D possibly TRBD2 on 6 matching bases. Per germline, CDR1 MNHEY and CDR2 SMNVEV (reference sequence). V lost 5 bases, J lost 4 bases, and 23 bases lay in between. This CDR3 is 17 amino acids long.

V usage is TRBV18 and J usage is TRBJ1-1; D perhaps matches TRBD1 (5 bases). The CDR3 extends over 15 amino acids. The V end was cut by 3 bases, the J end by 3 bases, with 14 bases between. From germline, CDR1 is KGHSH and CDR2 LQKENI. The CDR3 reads CASSPVAGRDTEAFF. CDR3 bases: TGTGCCAGCTCACCCGTTGCGGGGCGCGACACTGAAGCTTTCTTT.

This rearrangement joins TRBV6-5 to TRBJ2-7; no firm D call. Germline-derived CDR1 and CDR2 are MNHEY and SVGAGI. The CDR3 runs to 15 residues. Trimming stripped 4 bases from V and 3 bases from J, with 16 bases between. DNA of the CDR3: TGTGCCAGCAGTTTCGCCGCATCAGGTCGCTACGAGCAGTACTTC. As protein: CASSFAASGRYEQYF.

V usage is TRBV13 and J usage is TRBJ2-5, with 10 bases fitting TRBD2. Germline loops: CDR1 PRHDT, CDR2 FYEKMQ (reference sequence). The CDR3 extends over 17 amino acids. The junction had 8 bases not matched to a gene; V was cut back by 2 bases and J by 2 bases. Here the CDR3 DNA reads TGTGCCAGCAGCTTAACTGCCGGACTAGCGGATCAAGAGACCCAGTACTTC. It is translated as CASSLTAGLADQETQYF. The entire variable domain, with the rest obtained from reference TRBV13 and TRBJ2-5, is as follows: AAGVIQSPRHLIKEKRETATLKCYPIPRHDTVYWYQQGPGQDPQFLISFYEKMQSDKGSIPDRFSAQQFSDYHSELNMSSLELGDSALYFCASSLTAGLADQETQYFGPGTRLLVL.

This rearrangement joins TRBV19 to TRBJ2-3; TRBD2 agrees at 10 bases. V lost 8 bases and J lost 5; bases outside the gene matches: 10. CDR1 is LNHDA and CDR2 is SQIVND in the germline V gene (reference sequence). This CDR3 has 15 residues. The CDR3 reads CASSWLAGGGDTQYF. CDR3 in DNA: TGTGCCAGTTCGTGGTTAGCGGGGGGTGGAGATACGCAGTATTTT.

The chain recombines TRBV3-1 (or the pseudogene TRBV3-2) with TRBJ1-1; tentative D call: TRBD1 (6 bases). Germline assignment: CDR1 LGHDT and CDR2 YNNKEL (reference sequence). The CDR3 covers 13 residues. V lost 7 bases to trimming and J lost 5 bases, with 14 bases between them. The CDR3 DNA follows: TGTGCCAGCAATAGGGGGTCGAGGACTGAAGCTTTCTTT. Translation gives CASNRGSRTEAFF.

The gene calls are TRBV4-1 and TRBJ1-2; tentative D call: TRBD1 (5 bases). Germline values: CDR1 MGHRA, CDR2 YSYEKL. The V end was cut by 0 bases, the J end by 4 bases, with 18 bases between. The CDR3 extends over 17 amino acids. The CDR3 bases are TGCGCCAGCAGCCAAGATATAAGAAAGGGGATGTCCTATGGCTACACCTTC. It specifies CASSQDIRKGMSYGYTF.

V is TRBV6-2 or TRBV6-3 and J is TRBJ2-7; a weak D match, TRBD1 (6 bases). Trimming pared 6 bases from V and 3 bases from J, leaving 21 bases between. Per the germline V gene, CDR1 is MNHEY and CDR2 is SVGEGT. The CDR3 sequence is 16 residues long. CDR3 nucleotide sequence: TGTGCCAGCAGCCCTACGCCGACAGGTTCCCGCTACGAGCAGTACTTC. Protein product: CASSPTPTGSRYEQYF.